One and the same sample provided the 20 T cell receptor beta chains below, sequenced in a study of blood T cell repertoires in COVID-19. Sequenced by immunoSEQ multiplex PCR; TCRdb stores in-frame clones only, minus some. Of 300,000 to 350,000 clones listed, about 90% were seen once; the top ten hold around 4.5%. Material for sequencing was PBMCs or T cells enriched from blood (not recorded which). The receptor source for this set is a woman between 18 and 29 years old with acute COVID-19.

The chain joins TRBV2 to TRBJ2-3, with D unresolved. V dropped 8 bases and J dropped 2 bases, with 11 bases sitting between them. Germline V CDR1 and CDR2: SNHLY, FYNNEI. The CDR3 consists of 13 residues. CDR3 in amino acids: CASPLVATDTQYF. In DNA, the CDR3 is TGTGCCAGCCCGCTCGTGGCCACAGATACGCAGTATTTT.

The V gene is TRBV11-2, the J gene TRBJ2-3, with TRBD2 identical over 14 bases. The trim removed 6 bases at V and 4 bases at J, leaving 9 bases unmatched. The CDR3 loop spans 17 amino acids. Per germline, CDR1 SGHAT and CDR2 FQNNGV. The CDR3 sequence is CASRSPGLAGVSDTQYF. CDR3 coding DNA: TGTGCCAGCAGATCCCCGGGACTAGCGGGAGTGTCAGATACGCAGTATTTT. The variable domain in full, with the rest retrieved from reference TRBV11-2 and TRBJ2-3, is EAGVAQSPRYKIIEKRQSVAFWCNPISGHATLYWYQQILGQGPKLLIQFQNNGVVDDSQLPKDRFSAERLKGVDSTLKIQPAKLEDSAVYLCASRSPGLAGVSDTQYFGPGTRLTVL.

The chain recombines TRBV7-6 with TRBJ2-7; the match to TRBD1 covers 7 bases. V gave up 5 bases and J gave up 2 bases; unmatched junction bases: 9. The CDR3 consists of 15 residues. Germline V CDR1 and CDR2: SGHVS, FNYEAQ. This CDR3 is CASSRRQGNTYEQYF. The DNA of the CDR3 is TGTGCCAGCAGCCGGCGACAGGGTAACACCTACGAGCAGTACTTC.

This rearrangement joins TRBV18 to TRBJ2-7; maybe TRBD1 (5 bases). Germline CDR1 reads KGHSH; CDR2 reads LQKENI. The CDR3 contains 15 residues. V gave up 3 bases and J gave up 6 bases, with 18 bases separating them. This CDR3 reads CASSPREEGAAEQYF. CDR3 DNA: TGTGCCAGCTCACCCCGCGAAGAAGGGGCGGCCGAGCAGTACTTC. The full variable domain, with the rest looked up from reference TRBV18 and TRBJ2-7, is NAGVMQNPRHLVRRRGQEARLRCSPMKGHSHVYWYRQLPEEGLKFMVYLQKENIIDESGMPKERFSAEFPKEGPSILRIQQVVRGDSAAYFCASSPREEGAAEQYFGPGTRLTVT.

The CDR3 DNA follows: TGTGCCAGCCGGAAAACGGGAGATGAAAAACTGTTTTTT. Its protein is CASRKTGDEKLFF. The chain couples TRBV7-2 to TRBJ1-4; the D is unclear. This CDR3 comprises 13 residues. CDR1 is SGHTA, CDR2 FQGNSA, per germline. V shed 8 bases and J shed 6 bases, with 13 bases lying between them. The variable domain in full, with the rest retrieved from reference TRBV7-2 and TRBJ1-4, is GAGVSQSPSNKVTEKGKDVELRCDPISGHTALYWYRQSLGQGLEFLIYFQGNSAPDKSGLPSDRFSAERTGGSVSTLTIQRTQQEDSAVYLCASRKTGDEKLFFGSGTQLSVL.

The genes are TRBV15 and TRBJ1-2, with TRBD1 matching over 10 bases. V was clipped by 0 bases and J by 4 bases; unmatched bases: 8. Germline V CDR1 and CDR2: LNHNV, YYDKDF (reference sequence). This CDR3 is built from 17 residues. This CDR3 is CATSRDRLTGGSYGYTF. In DNA form, the CDR3 reads TGTGCCACCAGCAGAGATCGGTTGACAGGGGGCTCCTATGGCTACACCTTC.

The CDR3 coding sequence is TGTGCCAGTAGTATGGACAGAATATATAGCAATCAGCCCCAGCATTTT. It yields the protein CASSMDRIYSNQPQHF. The chain couples TRBV19 to TRBJ1-5; TRBD1 is a possible D gene (6 bases). This CDR3 comprises 16 residues. Trimming removed 3 bases from V and 0 bases from J, with 12 bases in between. From germline, CDR1 is LNHDA and CDR2 SQIVND (reference sequence).

The chain carries TRBV28 and TRBJ2-3; 8 bases map to TRBD1. The CDR3 has 16 residues. Germline CDR1 reads MDHEN; CDR2 reads SYDVKM. Germline trimming cut 4 bases from V and 0 bases from J; bases unmatched to any gene: 6. The CDR3 nucleotides read TGTGCCAGCAGTTCCCCGTGGACAGGGAGCACAGATACGCAGTATTTT. Protein product: CASSSPWTGSTDTQYF.

The genes are TRBV10-2 and TRBJ2-2; a possible D gene is TRBD2 (5 bases). The V and J ends lost 1 base and 1 base respectively, with 10 bases between them. This CDR3 contains 16 residues. CDR1 WSHSY and CDR2 SAAADI come from the germline V gene. This chain's CDR3 is CASSELAGLNTGELFF. In nucleotides, the CDR3 is TGCGCCAGCAGTGAGTTGGCGGGCCTGAACACCGGGGAGCTGTTTTTT.

The chain couples TRBV19 to TRBJ2-3; 15 positions match TRBD2. This CDR3 region has 15 residues. V was clipped by 5 bases and J by 6 bases; unmatched bases: 3. CDR1 and CDR2 from the germline V gene are LNHDA and SQIVND (reference sequence). The DNA of the CDR3 is TGTGCCAGTAGTCACGGGACTAGCGGGAGGGATACGCAGTATTTT. Translation gives CASSHGTSGRDTQYF.

This chain uses TRBV7-9 with TRBJ2-7, with TRBD1 matching over 9 bases. The CDR3 extends over 15 amino acids. Germline-derived CDR1 and CDR2 are SEHNR and FQNEAQ (reference sequence). Trimming took 3 bases from V and 5 from J; bases not matched to a gene: 8. CDR3: CASSFGQGLTDEQYF. DNA of the CDR3: TGTGCCAGCAGCTTCGGACAGGGGTTGACTGACGAGCAGTACTTC.

V is TRBV11-3 and J is TRBJ1-2; no clear D. CDR1 and CDR2 (germline): SGHNT, YENEEA. V was pared by 5 bases and J by 8 bases, with 15 bases between. The CDR3 runs to 13 residues. The CDR3 DNA follows: TGTGCCAGCAGCGTGGTGGGCCAGAGCGGCTACACCTTC. As protein: CASSVVGQSGYTF.

The chain has TRBV24-1 and TRBJ1-6; D is undetermined. The V gene's germline CDR1 is KGHDR and CDR2 SFDVKD. This CDR3 contains 13 residues. Trimming removed 7 bases from V and 8 bases from J, with 11 bases in between. The DNA of the CDR3 is TGTGCCACCAGAGCTACGGGTTATTCACCCCTCCACTTT. The encoded protein is CATRATGYSPLHF.

The V call is TRBV10-2, the J call TRBJ2-7, with 9 bases lining up with TRBD2. CDR1 is WSHSY and CDR2 is SAAADI in the germline V gene. The CDR3 is 15 residues long. The J segment lost 7 bases and the V segment lost 10 bases, leaving 17 bases of the junction unmatched. The CDR3 loop is CATFPSGTRLGEQYF. CDR3 DNA sequence: TGCGCCACCTTTCCTAGCGGGACTCGTTTGGGTGAGCAGTACTTC.

The chain couples TRBV27 to TRBJ1-5, with a weak D call TRBD1 (6 bases). This CDR3 has 17 amino acids. Per germline, CDR1 MNHEY and CDR2 SMNVEV (reference sequence). Trimming shortened V by 5 bases and J by 2 bases, and 19 bases separated the two germline ends. The CDR3 protein is CASSPWTALAGNQPQHF. In DNA form, the CDR3 reads TGTGCCAGCAGTCCGTGGACAGCCCTCGCCGGCAATCAGCCCCAGCATTTT.

V usage is TRBV3-1 (or the pseudogene TRBV3-2) and J usage is TRBJ2-6; maybe TRBD2 (7 bases). The CDR3 has 15 amino acids. From germline, CDR1 is LGHDT and CDR2 YNNKEL (reference sequence). Deletions cut 9 bases from V and 2 bases from J, with 14 bases between. The CDR3 coding sequence is TGTGCCAGTTCTAAAGGGGGGGCTGGGGCCAACGTCCTGACTTTC. This encodes CASSKGGAGANVLTF.

The rearrangement links TRBV5-1 to TRBJ1-5; maybe TRBD1 (5 bases). This CDR3 is built from 14 residues. Trimming cost V 4 bases and J 2 bases, with 10 bases left between them. Germline CDR1 is SGHRS and CDR2 is YFSETQ. The CDR3 sequence: CASSLGVGNQPQHF. CDR3 DNA: TGCGCCAGCAGCCTAGGGGTGGGCAATCAGCCCCAGCATTTT.

This sequence joins TRBV27 and TRBJ1-1; D remains ambiguous. CDR3 length: 13 residues. V was clipped by 3 bases and J by 3 bases, with 8 bases between them. The germline gives CDR1 MNHEY, CDR2 SMNVEV (reference sequence). CDR3 bases: TGTGCCAGCAGTTTTAAGCCGGACACTGAAGCTTTCTTT. Residues: CASSFKPDTEAFF.

The chain couples TRBV6-5 to TRBJ2-7; D is possibly TRBD1 (6 bases). The CDR3 loop spans 13 amino acids. V gave up 6 bases and J gave up 3 bases, with 12 bases separating them. Germline lookup yields CDR1 MNHEY and CDR2 SVGAGI. The CDR3, as DNA: TGTGCCAGCAGGGGGGCGTTACGCTACGAGCAGTACTTC. Its translation is CASRGALRYEQYF.

This sequence joins TRBV5-4 and TRBJ2-2, with 10 positions matching TRBD2. After removal of 1 base from V and 4 bases from J, the junction contained 1 base not matched to a gene. The CDR3 loop spans 15 amino acids. Germline lookup yields CDR1 SGHNT and CDR2 YYREEE (reference sequence). The CDR3 nucleotides are TGTGCCAGCAGCTTGCAGCGGGAGGGCACCGGGGAGCTGTTTTTT. Translating it yields CASSLQREGTGELFF.